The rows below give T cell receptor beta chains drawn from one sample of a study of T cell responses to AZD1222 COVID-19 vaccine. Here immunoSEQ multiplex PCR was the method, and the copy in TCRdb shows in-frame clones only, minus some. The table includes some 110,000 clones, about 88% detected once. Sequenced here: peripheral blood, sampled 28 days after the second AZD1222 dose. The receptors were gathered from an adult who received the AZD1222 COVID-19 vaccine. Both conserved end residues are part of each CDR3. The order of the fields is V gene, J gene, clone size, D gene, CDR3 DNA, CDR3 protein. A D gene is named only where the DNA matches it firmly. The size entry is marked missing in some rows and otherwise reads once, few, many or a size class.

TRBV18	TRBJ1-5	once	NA	TGTGCCAGCTCACCAGTGGACGGAGGACAGCCCCAGCATTTT	CASSPVDGGQPQHF
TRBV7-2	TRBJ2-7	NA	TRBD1	TGTGCCAGCAGCTTACTTGGGACAGATCCATCCTACGAGCAGTACTTC	CASSLLGTDPSYEQYF
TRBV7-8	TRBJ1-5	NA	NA	TGTGCCAGCAGCTTAGATTGGGGGGAGGCCAATCAGCCCCAGCATTTT	CASSLDWGEANQPQHF
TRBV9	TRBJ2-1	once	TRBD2	TGTGCCAGCAGCCTCCAGTTGGGCGGGGGGAGCTCCTACAATGAGCAGTTCTTC	CASSLQLGGGSSYNEQFF
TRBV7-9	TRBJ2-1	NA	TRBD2	TGTGCCAGCAGCTTGGGGCGAGAGGGAGGGTCCTCCTACAATGAGCAGTTCTTC	CASSLGREGGSSYNEQFF
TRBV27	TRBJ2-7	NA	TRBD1	TGTGCCAGCAGCGGGTGGGACAGGGGCCTCTACGAGCAGTACTTC	CASSGWDRGLYEQYF
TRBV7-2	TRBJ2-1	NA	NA	TGTGCCAGCAGCTCCGACTTCTCAGGGTACAATGAGCAGTTCTTC	CASSSDFSGYNEQFF
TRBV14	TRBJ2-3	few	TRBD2	TGTGCCAGCAGCCCTAGACTAGCGGGAGGGCCCGGTGGTACGCAGTATTTT	CASSPRLAGGPGGTQYF
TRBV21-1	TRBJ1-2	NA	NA	TGTGCCAGCTCCGGACAGGGCGCATTCAACTATGGCTACACCTTC	CASSGQGAFNYGYTF
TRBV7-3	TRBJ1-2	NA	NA	TGTGCCAGCAGCTCGATGTCTGATGTATATGGCTACACCTTC	CASSSMSDVYGYTF
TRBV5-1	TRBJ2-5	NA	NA	TGCGCCAGCAGCTCTCGGCTCAGGGCTGGGGAGACCCAGTACTTC	CASSSRLRAGETQYF
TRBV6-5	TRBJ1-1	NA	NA	TGTGCCAGCACCCATCGCTTGGGGACAGAAGCTTTCTTT	CASTHRLGTEAFF
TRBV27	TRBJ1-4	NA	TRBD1	TGTGCCAGCAGAAAACAGGGGGCTAAGGATGAAAAACTGTTTTTT	CASRKQGAKDEKLFF
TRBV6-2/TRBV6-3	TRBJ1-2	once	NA	TGTGCCAGCAGTTACCCGACCCCTCTCTATGGCTACACCTTC	CASSYPTPLYGYTF
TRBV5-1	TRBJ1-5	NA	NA	TGCGCCAGCAGTAGAGACGGAATCAATCAGCCCCAGCATTTT	CASSRDGINQPQHF
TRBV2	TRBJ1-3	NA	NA	TGTGCCAGCAGTGAAGTATGGGGGTCTGGAAACACCATATATTTT	CASSEVWGSGNTIYF
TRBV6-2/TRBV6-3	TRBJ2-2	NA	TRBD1	TGTGCCAGCAGTTGGGGACAGACGAACACCGGGGAGCTGTTTTTT	CASSWGQTNTGELFF
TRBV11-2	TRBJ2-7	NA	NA	TGTGCCAGCAGCTCCGGCCAAGTTGAGGTACGGTCCTACGAGCAGTACTTC	CASSSGQVEVRSYEQYF
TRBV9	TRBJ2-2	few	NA	TGTGCCAGCAGCTCTAGCGTAACCGGGGAGCTGTTTTTT	CASSSSVTGELFF
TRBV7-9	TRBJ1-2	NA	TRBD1	TGTGCCAGCAGCTTAGCGCTGGACAGGGGGCTTCACTATGGCTACACCTTC	CASSLALDRGLHYGYTF
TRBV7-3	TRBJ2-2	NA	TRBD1	TGTGCCAGCATACAACCGGGGACAGGGGGTACCGGGGAGCTGTTTTTT	CASIQPGTGGTGELFF
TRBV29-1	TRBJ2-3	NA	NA	TGCAGCGTTGAGACGGAATTCACAGATACGCAGTATTTT	CSVETEFTDTQYF
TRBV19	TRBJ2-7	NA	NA	TGTGCCAGTAGTATCAGGATCACGGGGTACGAGCAGTACTTC	CASSIRITGYEQYF
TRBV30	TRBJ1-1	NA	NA	TGTGCCTGGAGTGTACTGAACACTGAAGCTTTCTTT	CAWSVLNTEAFF
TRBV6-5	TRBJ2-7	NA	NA	TGTGCCAGCAGTTACTCGATGGGCTACGAGCAGTACTTC	CASSYSMGYEQYF
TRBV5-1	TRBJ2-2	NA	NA	TGCGCCAGCAGCTCCGGTTACACCGGGGAGCTGTTTTTT	CASSSGYTGELFF
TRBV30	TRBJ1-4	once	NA	TGTGCCTGGAGTCTCCCGGGCCCCGTCGTCCTGTTTTTT	CAWSLPGPVVLFF
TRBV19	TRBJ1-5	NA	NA	TGTGCCAGTAGTATCAAGAGCAATCAGCCCCAGCATTTT	CASSIKSNQPQHF
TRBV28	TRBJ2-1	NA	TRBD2	TGTGCCAGCAGTTTATCCTTCCTAGCGGGGGCCTACAATGAGCAGTTCTTC	CASSLSFLAGAYNEQFF
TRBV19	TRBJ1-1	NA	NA	TGTGCCAGTAGTACGTACTTCGAGGGGAACACTGAAGCTTTCTTT	CASSTYFEGNTEAFF
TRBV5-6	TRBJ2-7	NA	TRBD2	TGTGCCAGCAGCTCGCTCGGGGCTAGCGGGGAAACCTACGAGCAGTACTTC	CASSSLGASGETYEQYF
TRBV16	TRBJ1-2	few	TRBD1	TGTGCCAGCAGCCCCCAGATAGGGGGCCCCCGCTATGGCTACACCTTC	CASSPQIGGPRYGYTF
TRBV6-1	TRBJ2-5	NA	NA	TGTGCCAGCAGTGAGTCACAGGGTTACATGTGGGAGACCCAGTACTTC	CASSESQGYMWETQYF
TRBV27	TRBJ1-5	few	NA	TGTGCCAGCAGTTTAAGAGGGAACGGGCAGCCCCAGCATTTT	CASSLRGNGQPQHF
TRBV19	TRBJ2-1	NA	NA	TGTGCCAGTAGTATGGATCAGATCTGGGGCAATGAGCAGTTCTTC	CASSMDQIWGNEQFF
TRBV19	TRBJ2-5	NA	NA	TGTGCCAGCCAGCTTACATTCGCTTCGGGGCTAGAGACCCAGTACTTC	CASQLTFASGLETQYF
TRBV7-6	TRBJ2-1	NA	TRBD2	TGTGCCAGCAGCCCCGCCGGGGCGGCGGGGGGCAGCTACAATGAGCAGTTCTTC	CASSPAGAAGGSYNEQFF
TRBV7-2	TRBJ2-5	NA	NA	TGTGCCAGCAGCTTAGTGGGGGGCGAGACCCAGTACTTC	CASSLVGGETQYF
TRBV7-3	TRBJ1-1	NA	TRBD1	TGTGCCAGCAGCGTAGACAGGGGAGGGACTGAAGCTTTCTTT	CASSVDRGGTEAFF
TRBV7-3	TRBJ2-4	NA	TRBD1	TGTGCCAGCAGCACCCCTCAACAGGGGGCCAAAAACATTCAGTACTTC	CASSTPQQGAKNIQYF
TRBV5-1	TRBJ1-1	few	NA	TGCGCCAGCAGCGCCGTTGGCACTGAAGCTTTCTTT	CASSAVGTEAFF
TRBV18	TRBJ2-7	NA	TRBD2	TGTGCCAGCTCACCATTATATCGGGCGGGACTAGAGACCTACGAGCAGTACTTC	CASSPLYRAGLETYEQYF
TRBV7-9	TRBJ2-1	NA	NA	TGTGCCAGCAGCTATATGGCGGGTGAGCAGTTCTTC	CASSYMAGEQFF
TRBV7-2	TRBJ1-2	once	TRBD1	TGTGCCAGCAGCTTAGGGGGACAGGGGAGCTATGGCTACACCTTC	CASSLGGQGSYGYTF
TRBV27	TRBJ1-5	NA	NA	TGTGCCAGCAGTTACCTTTCGGGACTCAATCAGCCCCAGCATTTT	CASSYLSGLNQPQHF
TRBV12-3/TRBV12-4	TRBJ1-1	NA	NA	TGTGCCAGCAGTCTCGGGGCCACTGAAGCTTTCTTT	CASSLGATEAFF